These 4 T cell receptor beta chains came from one sample sequenced in a study of T-cell reconstitution after alpha-beta-depleted transplantation in children. Unique molecular identifiers were used in preparing the TCRbeta library. Each CDR3 protein is one row after TCRdb ran MiXCR on the PCR reads. The sample gives approximately 210,000 distinct CDR3 sequences, roughly a sixth of which show up once; approximately 40% is in the top ten. The starting material was PBMCs, mostly from graft donor cells, obtained 360 days after TCRalphabeta/CD19-depleted stem cell transplant. Receptors were obtained from a male patient between 2 and 10 years old who had a stem cell transplant for acute lymphoblastic leukemia, so the T cells may come from the graft donor.

This clonotype showed up just a few times. The rearrangement links TRBV30 to TRBJ1-1; unclear D gene. The CDR3 is 14 residues long. CDR1 is GTSNPN, CDR2 SVGIG, per germline (reference sequence). Trimming removed 4 bases from V and 1 base from J, with 13 bases in between. The CDR3 coding sequence is TGTGCCTGGAAAATTTCGGCCACGAACACTGAAGCTTTCTTT. This codes for CAWKISATNTEAFF.

This clonotype has only a few counts. This chain connects TRBV5-1 to TRBJ2-2; 11 nucleotides align to TRBD1. The CDR3 runs to 15 residues. V was pared by 4 bases and J by 6 bases, with 5 bases of the junction left unmatched. Germline V gene sequence: CDR1 SGHRS, CDR2 YFSETQ. CDR3 nucleotide sequence: TGCGCCAGCAGCACGGACAGGGGGCTACCCGGGGAGCTGTTTTTT. Translated, it gives CASSTDRGLPGELFF.

This clonotype was recorded a few times. The chain joins TRBV7-2 to TRBJ2-2; 10 bases line up with TRBD1. The CDR3 loop spans 16 amino acids. The V segment lost 1 base and the J segment 4 bases; nucleotides outside the gene matches: 3. Germline CDR1 is SGHTA and CDR2 is FQGNSA. For the CDR3, the DNA is TGTGCCAGCAGCTTAGGGGACAGGGGAACCACCGGGGAGCTGTTTTTT. It encodes CASSLGDRGTTGELFF.

This clonotype was observed a few times. This sequence joins TRBV29-1 and TRBJ2-7, with TRBD2 as a possible D gene (5 bases). Trimming removed 1 base at V and 3 bases at J, with 7 bases between. The CDR3 extends over 12 amino acids. Germline values: CDR1 SQVTM, CDR2 ANQGSEA. CDR3 amino acids: CSVEVEGYEQYF. CDR3 coding DNA: TGCAGCGTTGAAGTAGAGGGCTACGAGCAGTACTTC.